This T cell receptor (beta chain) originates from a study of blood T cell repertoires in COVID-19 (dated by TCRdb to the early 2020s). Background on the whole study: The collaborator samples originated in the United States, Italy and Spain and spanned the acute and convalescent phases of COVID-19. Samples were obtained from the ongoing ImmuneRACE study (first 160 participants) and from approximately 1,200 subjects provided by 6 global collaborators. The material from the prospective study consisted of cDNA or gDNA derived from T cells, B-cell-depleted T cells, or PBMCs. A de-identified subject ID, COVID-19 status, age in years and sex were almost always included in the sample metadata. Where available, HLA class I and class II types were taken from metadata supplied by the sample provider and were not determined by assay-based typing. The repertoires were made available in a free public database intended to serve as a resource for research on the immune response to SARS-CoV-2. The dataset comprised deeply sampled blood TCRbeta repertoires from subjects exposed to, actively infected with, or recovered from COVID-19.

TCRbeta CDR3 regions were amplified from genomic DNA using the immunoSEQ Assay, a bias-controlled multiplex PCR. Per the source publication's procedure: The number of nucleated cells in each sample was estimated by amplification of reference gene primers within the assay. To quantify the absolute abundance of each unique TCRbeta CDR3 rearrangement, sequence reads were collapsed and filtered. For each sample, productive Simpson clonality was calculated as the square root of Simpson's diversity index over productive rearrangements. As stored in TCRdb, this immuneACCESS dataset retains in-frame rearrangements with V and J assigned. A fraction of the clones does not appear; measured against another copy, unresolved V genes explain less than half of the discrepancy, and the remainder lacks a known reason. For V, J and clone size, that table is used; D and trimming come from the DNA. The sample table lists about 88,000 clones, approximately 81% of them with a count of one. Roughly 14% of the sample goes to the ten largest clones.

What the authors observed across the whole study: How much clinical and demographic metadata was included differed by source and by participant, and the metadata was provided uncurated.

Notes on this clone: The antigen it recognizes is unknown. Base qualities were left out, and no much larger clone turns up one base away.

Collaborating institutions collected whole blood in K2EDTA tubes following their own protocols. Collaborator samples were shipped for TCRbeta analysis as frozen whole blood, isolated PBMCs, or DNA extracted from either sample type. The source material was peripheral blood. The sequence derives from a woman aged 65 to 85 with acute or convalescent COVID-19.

The base sequence is TGTGCCAGCAGCCCGGGACAGGGGGTGATCCAAGAGACCCAGTACTTC. This yields the protein CASSPGQGVIQETQYF. Here the chain combines TRBV7-9 and TRBJ2-5; TRBD1 lines up with 11 middle nucleotides. Including the terminal cysteine and phenylalanine, the CDR3 comprises 16 residues. The kept DNA is CDR3 alone, 48 bases in frame from the first base. The germline V gene (reference sequence) sets CDR1 to SEHNR and CDR2 to FQNEAQ. V and J are trimmed by 5 bases and 1 base, and the gene matches miss 6 bases of the junction. The CDR3 plus the reference TRBV7-9 and TRBJ2-5 genes for the other parts give the full variable domain: DTGVSQNPRHKITKRGQNVTFRCDPISEHNRLYWYRQTLGQGPEFLTYFQNEAQLEKSRLLSDRFSAERPKGSFSTLEIQRTEQGDSAMYLCASSPGQGVIQETQYFGPGTRLLVL.